The source of this TCR beta chain is a study of cytomegalovirus exposure and HLA in healthy donors. With 60 Vbeta and 13 Jbeta primers, the PCR was carried out. Method: immunoSEQ multiplex PCR; TCRdb's copy keeps in-frame clones and lacks some. The table includes some 79,000 clones, around 79% detected once. V lost 4 bases to trimming and J lost 10 bases, with 23 bases between them. CDR3 length: 16 residues. CDR1 and CDR2 (germline): KGHSH, LQKENI. Material for sequencing was PBMCs. This chain joins TRBV18 and TRBJ2-1, with D possibly TRBD1 on 6 matching bases. The origin of this receptor is a male donor in good health and CMV-seropositive. CDR3: CASSLQGSVPPGEQFF. The CDR3 DNA reads as TGTGCCAGCTCACTACAGGGTAGCGTGCCCCCTGGGGAGCAGTTCTTC.